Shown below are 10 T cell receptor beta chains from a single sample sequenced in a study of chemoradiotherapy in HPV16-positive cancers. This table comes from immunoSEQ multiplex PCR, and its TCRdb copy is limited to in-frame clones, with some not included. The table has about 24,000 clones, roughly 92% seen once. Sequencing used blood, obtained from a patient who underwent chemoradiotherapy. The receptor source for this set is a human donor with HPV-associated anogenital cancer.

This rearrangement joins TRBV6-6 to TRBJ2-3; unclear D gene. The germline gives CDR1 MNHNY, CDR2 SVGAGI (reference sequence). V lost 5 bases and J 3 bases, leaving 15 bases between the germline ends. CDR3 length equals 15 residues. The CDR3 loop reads CASSKQLGPTDTQYF. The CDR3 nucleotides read TGTGCCAGCAGTAAACAATTAGGGCCAACAGATACGCAGTATTTT.

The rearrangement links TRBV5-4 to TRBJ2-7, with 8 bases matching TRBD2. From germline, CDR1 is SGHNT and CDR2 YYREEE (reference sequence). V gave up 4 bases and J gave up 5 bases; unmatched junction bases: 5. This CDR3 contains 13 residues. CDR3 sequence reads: CASSRGGPDEQYF. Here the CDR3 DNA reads TGTGCCAGCAGCCGGGGGGGACCGGACGAGCAGTACTTC.

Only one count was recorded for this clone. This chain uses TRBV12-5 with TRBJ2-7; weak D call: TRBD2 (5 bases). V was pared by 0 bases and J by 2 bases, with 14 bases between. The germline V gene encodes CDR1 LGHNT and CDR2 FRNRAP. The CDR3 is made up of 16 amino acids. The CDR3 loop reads CASGLVLGQAPYEQYF. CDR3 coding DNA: TGTGCTAGTGGTTTGGTACTAGGCCAGGCCCCCTACGAGCAGTACTTC. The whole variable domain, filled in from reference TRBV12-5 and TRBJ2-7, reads DARVTQTPRHKVTEMGQEVTMRCQPILGHNTVFWYRQTMMQGLELLAYFRNRAPLDDSGMPKDRFSAEMPDATLATLKIQPSEPRDSAVYFCASGLVLGQAPYEQYFGPGTRLTVT.

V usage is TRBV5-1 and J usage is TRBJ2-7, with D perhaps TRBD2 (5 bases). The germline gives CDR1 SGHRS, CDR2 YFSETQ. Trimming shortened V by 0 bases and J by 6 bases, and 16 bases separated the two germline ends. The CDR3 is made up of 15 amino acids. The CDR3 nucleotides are TGCGCCAGCAGCTTGGGGGCTAGCACTTCTATCGAGCAGTACTTC. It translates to CASSLGASTSIEQYF.

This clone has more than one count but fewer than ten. The CDR3 here is CSVEGTRDEQFF. The CDR3 DNA is TGCAGCGTTGAAGGGACTAGGGATGAGCAGTTCTTC. The chain carries TRBV29-1 and TRBJ2-1, with TRBD2 matching 7 bases. V shed 1 base and J 8 bases; nucleotides not matched to a gene: 2. CDR1 and CDR2 (germline): SQVTM, ANQGSEA. The CDR3 is 12 residues long.

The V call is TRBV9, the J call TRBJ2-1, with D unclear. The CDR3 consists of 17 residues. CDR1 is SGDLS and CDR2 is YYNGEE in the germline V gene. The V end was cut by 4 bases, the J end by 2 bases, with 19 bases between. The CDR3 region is CASSPAGPAATYNEQFF. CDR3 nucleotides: TGTGCCAGCAGCCCCGCCGGGCCGGCGGCTACCTACAATGAGCAGTTCTTC.

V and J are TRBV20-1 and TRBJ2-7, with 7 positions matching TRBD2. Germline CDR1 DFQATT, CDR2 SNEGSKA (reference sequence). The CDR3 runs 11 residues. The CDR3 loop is CRGSGGHEQYF. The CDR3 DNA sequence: TGCAGGGGGTCGGGGGGTCACGAGCAGTACTTC.

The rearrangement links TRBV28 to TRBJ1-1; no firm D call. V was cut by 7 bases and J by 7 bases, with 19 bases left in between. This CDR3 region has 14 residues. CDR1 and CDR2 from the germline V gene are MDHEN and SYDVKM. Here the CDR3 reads CASNSDVDLYEAFF. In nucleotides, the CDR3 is TGTGCCAGCAACAGCGACGTGGATTTATATGAAGCTTTCTTT. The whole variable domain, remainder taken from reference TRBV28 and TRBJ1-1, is DVKVTQSSRYLVKRTGEKVFLECVQDMDHENMFWYRQDPGLGLRLIYFSYDVKMKEKGDIPEGYSVSREKKERFSLILESASTNQTSMYLCASNSDVDLYEAFFGQGTRLTVV.

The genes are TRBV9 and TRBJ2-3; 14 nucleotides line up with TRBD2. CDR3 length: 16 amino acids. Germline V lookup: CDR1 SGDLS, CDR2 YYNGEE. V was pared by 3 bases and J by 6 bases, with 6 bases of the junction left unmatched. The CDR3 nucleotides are TGTGCCAGCAGCGCCGGACTAGCGGGGGGCGGGGATACGCAGTATTTT. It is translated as CASSAGLAGGGDTQYF.

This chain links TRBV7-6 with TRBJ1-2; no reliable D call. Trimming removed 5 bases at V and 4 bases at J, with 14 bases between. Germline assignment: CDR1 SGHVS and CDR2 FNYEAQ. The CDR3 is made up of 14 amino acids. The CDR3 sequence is CASSAGGTLYGYTF. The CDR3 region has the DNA TGTGCCAGCAGCGCGGGTGGCACCCTCTATGGCTACACCTTC.